This T cell receptor (beta chain) was captured by sequencing in a study of blood T cell repertoires in COVID-19. Study information: Donors in the United States, Italy and Spain gave samples during acute or convalescent COVID-19. Sources were T cells, B-cell-depleted T cells, or PBMCs; the material itself was cDNA or gDNA.

Germline CDR1 and CDR2: SNHLY and FYNNEI. V was clipped by 8 bases and J by 0 bases, with 13 bases between them. CDR3 length: 14 residues. TCRdb's copy holds only in-frame clones and misses some; the assay was immunoSEQ multiplex PCR. The repertoire holds roughly 380,000 clones, with 75% to 90% as singletons. The sequence was collected from a woman aged 18-29 years with acute or convalescent COVID-19. The V call is TRBV2, the J call TRBJ1-1, with D maybe TRBD1 (5 bases). The sequenced material came from peripheral blood. The CDR3 spells CASSRTQMNTEAFF. The CDR3 coding sequence is TGTGCCAGCTCCCGGACACAAATGAACACTGAAGCTTTCTTT.